Presented here are 32 T cell receptor beta chains from one specimen sequenced in a study of prognosis after radiotherapy for stage I lung cancer. The authors amplified TCR beta CDR3 from genomic DNA using two-round multiplex PCR. Primers specific to each TRBV and TRBJ gene drove first-round PCR. MiXCR, run by TCRdb on the multiplex PCR reads, gives a single entry per CDR3 protein. Among 14,000 or so distinct CDR3 sequences listed, 25% to 40% were seen once. Sample: PBMCs, taken before or after stereotactic body radiation therapy (not recorded which). The receptors shown here come from a donor aged 50 or older with non-small cell lung cancer.

The chain joins TRBV9 to TRBJ1-6; TRBD1 aligns across 10 bases. Looked up from germline, CDR1 is SGDLS and CDR2 is YYNGEE. The CDR3 is 17 amino acids. J was trimmed by 8 bases and V by 2 bases; bases with no gene match: 10. The CDR3 region is CASSVTNHGTGDSPLHF. CDR3 nucleotides: TGTGCCAGCAGCGTCACCAACCACGGGACAGGGGATTCACCCCTCCACTTT.

This clonotype was detected many times. The genes are TRBV6-5 and TRBJ1-1; 7 bases agree with TRBD1. The junction had 9 bases not matched to a gene; V was cut back by 6 bases and J by 2 bases. The CDR3 runs 15 residues. Germline CDR1 reads MNHEY; CDR2 reads SVGAGI. The DNA for the CDR3 is TGTGCCAGCAGCTTGCTCGACAGGGCAAACACTGAAGCTTTCTTT. Its protein product is CASSLLDRANTEAFF.

This clonotype was seen many times. A much larger clone sits a single nucleotide away, making a read error possible. The V and J genes are TRBV28 and TRBJ2-1; 10 bases match TRBD1. Germline V gene sequence: CDR1 MDHEN, CDR2 SYDVKM. CDR3 length: 18 amino acids. The CDR3 bases are TGTGTCAGCAGTTTGCTCGGGACAGGGGTTCCGCGCTACAATGAGCAGTTCTTC. It translates to CVSSLLGTGVPRYNEQFF. Full variable domain (rest looked up from reference TRBV28 and TRBJ2-1): DVKVTQSSRYLVKRTGEKVFLECVQDMDHENMFWYRQDPGLGLRLIYFSYDVKMKEKGDIPEGYSVSREKKERFSLILESASTNQTSMYLCVSSLLGTGVPRYNEQFFGPGTRLTVL.

J is TRBJ2-1 and V is TRBV9; D is possibly TRBD1 (6 bases). Trimming left V 0 bases short and J 1 base short, with 8 bases between. Germline-derived CDR1 and CDR2 are SGDLS and YYNGEE. The CDR3 has 15 residues. CDR3 nucleotide sequence: TGTGCCAGCAGCGTAGGAGGACAGTCCTACAATGAGCAGTTCTTC. This gives the protein CASSVGGQSYNEQFF.

This clonotype has a count of ten or more. The chain couples TRBV5-6 to TRBJ2-3; 7 bases align to TRBD1. V gave up 4 bases and J gave up 5 bases; unmatched junction bases: 7. CDR3 length equals 14 residues. CDR1 is SGHDT and CDR2 is YYEEEE in the germline V gene. This chain's CDR3 is CASSARGRGDTQYF. DNA of the CDR3: TGTGCCAGCAGCGCCAGGGGGAGAGGAGATACGCAGTATTTT.

This chain joins TRBV9 and TRBJ2-1; tentatively, D is TRBD2 (6 bases). V lost 0 bases to trimming and J lost 4 bases, with 29 bases between them. Germline CDR1 reads SGDLS; CDR2 reads YYNGEE. This CDR3 has 21 amino acids. CDR3 amino acids: CASSVAGLSGVTVLKYNEQFF. CDR3 DNA sequence: TGTGCCAGCAGCGTAGCAGGACTATCGGGAGTGACCGTATTAAAATACAATGAGCAGTTCTTC.

This clonotype was counted many times. This chain connects TRBV6-9 to TRBJ1-1; D possibly corresponds to TRBD1 (5 bases). Germline CDR1 reads MNHGY; CDR2 reads SVAAGI. V was trimmed by 4 bases and J by 6 bases, leaving 21 bases between them. CDR3 length equals 16 residues. CDR3 sequence: CASSLFYGGTRSEAFF. CDR3 DNA sequence: TGTGCCAGCAGTTTATTCTACGGTGGGACGCGCTCTGAAGCTTTCTTT.

A word on this clonotype: A much larger clone differs by one base, so this may be a read error. V usage is TRBV28 and J usage is TRBJ1-2; D remains ambiguous. The CDR3 has 15 amino acids. The V end was cut by 3 bases, the J end by 6 bases, with 17 bases between. Germline CDR1 MDHEN, CDR2 SYDVKM. CDR3 region: CASSFVINARHGYTF. Here the CDR3 DNA reads TGTGCCAGCAGTTTCGTCATAAACGCTAGGCATGGCTACACCTTC.

This clonotype has at least ten counts. The V call is TRBV24-1, the J call TRBJ2-3, with D unclear. Between the trimmed V and J ends, which lost 1 base and 3 bases, there was a span of 7 bases. The CDR3 loop spans 14 amino acids. The germline V gene encodes CDR1 KGHDR and CDR2 SFDVKD. For the CDR3, the DNA is TGTGCCACCAGTGATTTATCCCGGACAGATACGCAGTATTTT. This sequence encodes CATSDLSRTDTQYF.

This sequence joins TRBV7-9 and TRBJ2-1, with unresolved D. Germline CDR1 SEHNR, CDR2 FQNEAQ (reference sequence). Trimming cost V 2 bases and J 3 bases, with 23 bases left between them. This CDR3 has 19 amino acids. CDR3 nucleotide sequence: TGTGCCAGCAGCTTATGGGTGAAGTTAGTGGGATTGAGCTACAATGAGCAGTTCTTC. It is translated as CASSLWVKLVGLSYNEQFF.

The chain links TRBV7-8 to TRBJ2-3, with 10 positions matching TRBD1. From germline, CDR1 is SGHVS and CDR2 FQNEAQ. J lost 14 bases, V lost 10 bases, and 24 bases had no gene match. CDR3 length equals 16 residues. The CDR3, as DNA: TGTGCCATTAGCTTTACCGGGACAGGGGACTCAAGCTCCGGGTATTTT. Translation gives CAISFTGTGDSSSGYF.

This clonotype occurred many times. This chain connects TRBV30 to TRBJ2-7, with 7 bases aligning to TRBD2. This CDR3 has 14 residues. The V segment lost 2 bases and the J segment 0 bases; nucleotides outside the gene matches: 4. The germline V gene encodes CDR1 GTSNPN and CDR2 SVGIG (reference sequence). The CDR3 sequence is CAWSPGTISYEQYF. In nucleotides, the CDR3 is TGTGCCTGGAGTCCCGGGACTATCTCCTACGAGCAGTACTTC. Variable domain in full (rest from reference TRBV30 and TRBJ2-7): SQTIHQWPATLVQPVGSPLSLECTVEGTSNPNLYWYRQAAGRGLQLLFYSVGIGQISSEVPQNLSASRPQDRQFILSSKKLLLSDSGFYLCAWSPGTISYEQYFGPGTRLTVT.

This clonotype ranks as large. V is TRBV19 and J is TRBJ2-2; D remains ambiguous. Germline values: CDR1 LNHDA, CDR2 SQIVND (reference sequence). V lost 5 bases to trimming and J lost 7 bases, with 11 bases between them. CDR3 size: 13 residues. In DNA form, the CDR3 reads TGTGCCAGTAGTGTTCTAGGAAGCGGGGAGCTGTTTTTT. Its translation: CASSVLGSGELFF.

This clonotype was seen many times. The chain has TRBV27 and TRBJ2-3; D call uncertain. The germline gives CDR1 MNHEY, CDR2 SMNVEV (reference sequence). CDR3 length: 14 amino acids. V was cut by 5 bases and J by 0 bases, with 9 bases left in between. CDR3 in amino acids: CASSPTTSTDTQYF. CDR3 sequence (DNA): TGTGCCAGCAGTCCAACTACGAGCACAGATACGCAGTATTTT.

Many counts were recorded for this clonotype. J is TRBJ1-5 and V is TRBV27; 9 nucleotides align to TRBD1. Trimming cost V 6 bases and J 4 bases; bases outside gene matches: 7. Looked up from germline, CDR1 is MNHEY and CDR2 is SMNVEV (reference sequence). There are 15 residues in the CDR3. The CDR3 spells CASRITGGLNQPQHF. Written as DNA, the CDR3 is TGTGCCAGCAGAATAACAGGGGGCTTAAATCAGCCCCAGCATTTT.

This clonotype was recorded many times. This chain uses TRBV3-1 with TRBJ1-3; 10 nucleotides align to TRBD1. The junction had 15 bases not matched to a gene; V was cut back by 5 bases and J by 2 bases. The CDR3 has 19 residues. Germline assignment: CDR1 LGHDT and CDR2 YNNKEL (reference sequence). The CDR3 DNA sequence: TGTGCCAGCAGCGGAAACCGGGACAGGGGAAAAAGTGCTGGAAACACCATATATTTT. This sequence encodes CASSGNRDRGKSAGNTIYF.

The chain is built from TRBV7-2 and TRBJ1-5; perhaps TRBD1 as D (5 bases). The CDR3 covers 15 residues. Germline V gives CDR1 SGHTA, CDR2 FQGNSA. V shed 5 bases and J shed 7 bases, with 18 bases lying between them. For the CDR3, the DNA is TGTGCCAGCAGCGCAGCGGTTGGGTGGGACCAGCCCCAGCATTTT. As protein: CASSAAVGWDQPQHF.

Ten or more counts support this clonotype. This chain uses TRBV6-1 with TRBJ1-1; D unclear. Germline V gene sequence: CDR1 MNHNS, CDR2 SASEGT. V was cut by 0 bases and J by 6 bases, with 8 bases left in between. The CDR3 totals 13 residues. This CDR3 is CASSEAGRAEAFF. For the CDR3, the DNA is TGTGCCAGCAGTGAAGCAGGGAGAGCTGAAGCTTTCTTT.

This clonotype was observed at least ten times. The chain joins TRBV28 to TRBJ1-4; D ambiguous. The CDR3 totals 15 residues. With 6 bases removed from V and 8 bases from J, the gap between germline ends came to 19 bases. Germline CDR1 is MDHEN and CDR2 is SYDVKM. The CDR3 region has the DNA TGTGCCAGCAGCCGAGGCGGCTCCGGCGGCGAAAAACTGTTTTTT. Protein: CASSRGGSGGEKLFF.

This clonotype has at least ten counts. V is TRBV11-2 and J is TRBJ1-2; D possibly corresponds to TRBD1 (5 bases). CDR1 and CDR2 from the germline V gene are SGHAT and FQNNGV. The CDR3 extends over 13 amino acids. Trimming removed 5 bases from V and 8 bases from J, with 15 bases in between. CDR3 loop: CASSRGRYEGYTF. In DNA form, the CDR3 reads TGTGCCAGCAGCAGGGGTCGGTATGAGGGCTACACCTTC.

This clonotype was seen many times. This chain's CDR3 is CATSLPPSGSVSYEQYF. The CDR3 DNA reads as TGTGCCACTTCTCTCCCCCCTAGCGGGAGCGTCTCCTACGAGCAGTACTTC. The chain joins TRBV28 to TRBJ2-7, with 10 bases aligning to TRBD2. The germline CDR1 and CDR2 sequences are MDHEN and SYDVKM. V lost 10 bases, J lost 0 bases, and 15 bases stayed unmatched. The CDR3 has 17 amino acids. The entire variable domain, with the rest obtained from reference TRBV28 and TRBJ2-7, is as follows: DVKVTQSSRYLVKRTGEKVFLECVQDMDHENMFWYRQDPGLGLRLIYFSYDVKMKEKGDIPEGYSVSREKKERFSLILESASTNQTSMYLCATSLPPSGSVSYEQYFGPGTRLTVT.

This clonotype has at least ten counts. This chain joins TRBV5-1 and TRBJ2-1; D is possibly TRBD2 (6 bases). The germline V and J ends were trimmed by 4 bases and 0 bases, with 8 bases remaining between them. The V gene's germline CDR1 is SGHRS and CDR2 YFSETQ. The CDR3 runs 14 residues. The CDR3 nucleotides read TGCGCCAGCAGCGGGAGGAGCTCCTACAATGAGCAGTTCTTC. It is translated as CASSGRSSYNEQFF.

In its sample, this clonotype was seen many times. The chain joins TRBV5-1 to TRBJ1-5, with D uncertain. Trimming shortened V by 2 bases and J by 4 bases, and 7 bases separated the two germline ends. Germline values: CDR1 SGHRS, CDR2 YFSETQ. This CDR3 has 13 amino acids. CDR3 residues: CASSFSGNQPQHF. The CDR3 coding sequence is TGCGCCAGCAGCTTTTCGGGAAATCAGCCCCAGCATTTT. The full variable domain, with the rest looked up from reference TRBV5-1 and TRBJ1-5, is KAGVTQTPRYLIKTRGQQVTLSCSPISGHRSVSWYQQTPGQGLQFLFEYFSETQRNKGNFPGRFSGRQFSNSRSEMNVSTLELGDSALYLCASSFSGNQPQHFGDGTRLSIL.

The chain combines TRBV10-3 with TRBJ2-7; the D gene is possibly TRBD2 (6 bases). Germline V CDR1 and CDR2: ENHRY, SYGVKD. The CDR3 runs 12 residues. The CDR3 sequence: CTAAWTTYEQYF. The CDR3 DNA reads as TGTACCGCCGCTTGGACTACCTACGAGCAGTACTTC.

There are a few counts of this clonotype. V and J are TRBV9 and TRBJ2-1, with 10 bases fitting TRBD2. The CDR3 totals 17 residues. Germline CDR1 SGDLS, CDR2 YYNGEE. The ends lost 2 bases at V and 10 bases at J; junction bases unmatched: 15. The CDR3 loop reads CASSVGVGSGRAGEQFF. The CDR3 nucleotides read TGTGCCAGCAGCGTGGGGGTGGGGAGCGGGAGGGCCGGCGAGCAGTTCTTC. Looking up the rest from reference TRBV9 and TRBJ2-1 gives the full variable domain: DSGVTQTPKHLITATGQRVTLRCSPRSGDLSVYWYQQSLDQGLQFLIQYYNGEERAKGNILERFSAQQFPDLHSELNLSSLELGDSALYFCASSVGVGSGRAGEQFFGPGTRLTVL.

The chain joins TRBV19 to TRBJ2-7, with D perhaps TRBD2 (5 bases). This CDR3 is built from 16 residues. From germline, CDR1 is LNHDA and CDR2 SQIVND (reference sequence). Trimming stripped 7 bases from V and 4 bases from J, with 23 bases between. Here the CDR3 reads CASTNMARGPPYEQYF. CDR3 coding DNA: TGTGCCAGTACCAATATGGCTAGAGGGCCCCCATACGAGCAGTACTTC. Based on the CDR3 plus reference TRBV19 and TRBJ2-7, the full variable domain is DGGITQSPKYLFRKEGQNVTLSCEQNLNHDAMYWYRQDPGQGLRLIYYSQIVNDFQKGDIAEGYSVSREKKESFPLTVTSAQKNPTAFYLCASTNMARGPPYEQYFGPGTRLTVT.

This clonotype was detected ten times or more. The rearrangement joins TRBV7-9 to TRBJ1-2, with D uncertain. CDR3 length equals 16 residues. Germline CDR1 SEHNR, CDR2 FQNEAQ (reference sequence). The V end lost 2 bases, the J end lost 4 bases, and 17 bases lay between the germline ends. The CDR3 nucleotides read TGTGCCAGCAGCTTAAGTCAGTCCGCCCTTGTCTATGGCTACACCTTC. This encodes CASSLSQSALVYGYTF. Combining the CDR3 with reference TRBV7-9 and TRBJ1-2 gives the whole variable domain DTGVSQNPRHKITKRGQNVTFRCDPISEHNRLYWYRQTLGQGPEFLTYFQNEAQLEKSRLLSDRFSAERPKGSFSTLEIQRTEQGDSAMYLCASSLSQSALVYGYTFGSGTRLTVV.

This clonotype was seen at least ten times. An end of the junction does not agree with germline; a read error may underlie this. CDR3 protein: CASTEPGAIGSGANVRTF. CDR3 DNA: TGTGCCAGCACCGAACCGGGGGCCATCGGCTCTGGGGCCAACGTCCGGACTTTC. V usage is TRBV28 and J usage is TRBJ2-6; D is tentatively TRBD1 or TRBD2 (6 bases each). Germline CDR1 MDHEN, CDR2 SYDVKM. This CDR3 has 18 amino acids.

This clonotype appeared many times. V is TRBV6-1 and J is TRBJ2-7; D remains ambiguous. The CDR3 totals 14 residues. V was pared by 3 bases and J by 1 base, with 10 bases between. Germline-derived CDR1 and CDR2 are MNHNS and SASEGT. The CDR3: CASSDKGMSYEQYF. DNA of the CDR3: TGTGCCAGCAGTGACAAGGGAATGTCCTACGAGCAGTACTTC.

This clonotype appeared many times. The gene calls are TRBV2 and TRBJ2-7; 14 bases are shared with TRBD2. Germline assignment: CDR1 SNHLY and CDR2 FYNNEI. The CDR3 sequence is 18 residues long. V trimming: 7 bases; J trimming: 4 bases; junction bases outside the gene matches: 15. CDR3 sequence reads: CASTYGTSGSGWTYEQYF. CDR3 coding DNA: TGTGCCAGCACCTATGGGACTAGCGGGAGTGGGTGGACGTACGAGCAGTACTTC.

About this clonotype: Compared with germline, one end of the junction differs, possibly owing to a read error. The V and J genes are TRBV4-2 and TRBJ2-7; D unclear. Germline assignment: CDR1 LGHNA and CDR2 YNFKEQ. The CDR3 spans 15 residues. The CDR3 region is CAISQERISTYEQYF. DNA for the CDR3: TGTGCCATCAGCCAAGAACGGATTAGCACCTACGAGCAGTACTTC.

This clonotype appeared many times. V usage is TRBV7-3 and J usage is TRBJ2-1; TRBD2 aligns across 12 bases. V lost 1 base to trimming and J lost 7 bases; unmatched junction nucleotides: 2. The CDR3 is made up of 15 amino acids. The germline CDR1 and CDR2 sequences are SGHTA and FQGTGA. For the CDR3, the DNA is TGTGCCAGCAGCTTAAACCTAGCGGGGGGGAATGAGCAGTTCTTC. Translating gives CASSLNLAGGNEQFF.